This T cell receptor (beta chain) was sequenced for a study of cytomegalovirus exposure and HLA in healthy donors. Regarding the study as a whole: Information on immune exposure was restricted to one variable (CMV serostatus). In a later analysis, TCR beta V- and J-gene trimming was associated with a missense DCLRE1C variant.

In germline, CDR1 is SGHAT, CDR2 FQNNGV. CDR3 length: 15 amino acids. Trimming pared 9 bases from V and 8 bases from J, leaving 22 bases between. Comments on this clone: Its antigen remains unknown.

The PCR used 60 Vbeta and 13 Jbeta primers. Produced via immunoSEQ multiplex PCR; TCRdb's table is partial and in-frame only. Here the sample spans roughly 220,000 clones, about 81% being singletons. This clonotype was obtained from a woman aged 40 to 50 in good health and CMV-seronegative. Source material: PBMCs. The V gene is TRBV11-2, the J gene TRBJ1-4; D possibly corresponds to TRBD1 (6 bases). DNA for the CDR3: TGTGCCAGTAGGGGGATCTCCACCTTGGGGGAAAAACTGTTTTTT. Its protein is CASRGISTLGEKLFF. The entire variable domain, with the rest obtained from reference TRBV11-2 and TRBJ1-4, is as follows: EAGVAQSPRYKIIEKRQSVAFWCNPISGHATLYWYQQILGQGPKLLIQFQNNGVVDDSQLPKDRFSAERLKGVDSTLKIQPAKLEDSAVYLCASRGISTLGEKLFFGSGTQLSVL.